Listed below are T cell receptor beta chains from one sample, sequenced in a study of vaccination effects on CD4 cells after COVID-19. These receptors have no identified antigens. Sequenced by immunoSEQ multiplex PCR; TCRdb stores in-frame clones only, minus some. The sample holds 26,000 or so clones, roughly 85% seen once. This specimen was CD4+ T cells from PBMCs cultured with HCoV-NL63 spike peptides, taken after COVID-19 vaccination. Every receptor here comes from a human donor who received a COVID-19 vaccine. Some clones in this sample may be carry-over from other donors' samples. Both conserved end residues are part of each CDR3. The D gene is left open where the match is weak. Clone size appears in some rows only: once, few, many, or a class for an expanded clone.

once,TRBV11-1,TRBJ2-1,TRBD2,CASSMTGTSDYNEQFF,TGTGCCAGCAGCATGACCGGGACTAGCGACTACAATGAGCAGTTCTTC
medium-sized,TRBV3-1/TRBV3-2,TRBJ1-1,-,CASSHDRRNTEAFF,TGTGCCAGCAGCCACGACAGGAGGAACACTGAAGCTTTCTTT
-,TRBV5-1,TRBJ1-2,-,CASSYDPTGRAGGYTF,TGCGCCAGCAGCTACGACCCAACGGGGAGGGCGGGTGGCTACACCTTC
-,TRBV6-5,TRBJ1-1,-,CASSSRGLNTEAFF,TGTGCCAGCAGTTCCAGGGGACTGAACACTGAAGCTTTCTTT
-,TRBV6-5,TRBJ1-1,-,CASSYSSQDTEAFF,TGTGCCAGCAGTTACAGCAGCCAAGACACTGAAGCTTTCTTT
once,TRBV5-6,TRBJ2-5,-,CASSLLQGGETQYF,TGTGCCAGCAGCTTGTTACAGGGAGGAGAGACCCAGTACTTC
-,TRBV4-2,TRBJ2-2,-,CASSQDPISGRGTGELFF,TGTGCCAGCAGCCAAGATCCGATATCAGGGCGAGGGACCGGGGAGCTGTTTTTT
-,TRBV3-1/TRBV3-2,TRBJ2-4,-,CASSRSGNIQYF,TGTGCCAGCAGCCGGAGCGGAAACATTCAGTACTTC
-,TRBV19,TRBJ2-5,TRBD1,CASSERQGLGTQYF,TGTGCCAGTAGTGAGAGACAGGGTCTGGGGACCCAGTACTTC
-,TRBV5-5,TRBJ2-2,-,CASSLEGNAGELFF,TGTGCCAGCAGCTTGGAGGGGAACGCCGGGGAGCTGTTTTTT
-,TRBV6-5,TRBJ1-5,TRBD1,CASSYLGQGGNQPQHF,TGTGCCAGCAGTTACTTGGGACAGGGGGGCAATCAGCCCCAGCATTTT
-,TRBV2,TRBJ1-2,-,CASRLSGGGYTF,TGTGCCTCACGCCTCTCGGGGGGTGGCTACACCTTC
-,TRBV9,TRBJ1-5,-,CASNVDINQPQHF,TGTGCCAGCAACGTAGACATAAATCAGCCCCAGCATTTT
-,TRBV19,TRBJ1-1,-,CASRLASRANTEAFF,TGTGCCAGTAGATTGGCGAGCAGGGCGAACACTGAAGCTTTCTTT